This TCR beta chain derives from a study of Ad26.COV2.S vaccination and SARS-CoV-2 variants. On the study more broadly: Ad26.COV2.S given intramuscularly, once or twice 56 days apart.

CDR3 length equals 13 residues. Deletions cut 4 bases from V and 5 bases from J, with 11 bases between. Assay used: immunoSEQ multiplex PCR; TCRdb lists only in-frame clones, some missing. The sample lists roughly 390,000 clones; approximately 91% were seen once. The sample holds a few counts of this clone. The antigen remains unidentified. Treatment meaning: some 20 received Ad26.COV2.S at low or high dose, single or two shots; a few received placebo; per-sample allocation not given. Samples were taken on day 63 after the first vaccine or placebo injection. General study results and limits: Comparability of non-spike TCR breadth was observed across vaccine and placebo recipients.

Sequencing was performed on peripheral blood, taken in a trial of Ad26.COV2.S vaccine versus placebo. The chain links TRBV12-3 or TRBV12-4 to TRBJ1-1, with D uncertain. This clonotype was obtained from a person between 18 and 60 years old who received the Ad26.COV2.S COVID-19 vaccine or a placebo. For the CDR3, the DNA is TGTGCCAGCAGTTCGTTACAGTGGACTGAAGCTTTCTTT. Translating gives CASSSLQWTEAFF.